A single sample gave rise to the 29 T cell receptor beta chains below, sequenced in a study of T-cell reconstitution after alpha-beta-depleted transplantation in children. Preparing the TCRbeta library involved the use of unique molecular identifiers. TCRdb recomputed calls from the PCR reads with MiXCR, one row per CDR3 protein. The data hold a few hundred thousand distinct CDR3 sequences, with 20% observed a single time. The material was PBMCs from the stem cell graft donor, obtained from the stem cell graft. The receptor set was obtained from a human donor who donated a stem cell graft to a child with acute myeloid leukemia.

The chain uses TRBV4-1 and TRBJ2-7; D remains unclear. Germline V gene data show CDR1 as MGHRA and CDR2 as YSYEKL. This CDR3 spans 13 amino acids. V lost 1 base and J lost 4, with 8 bases in between. The CDR3 DNA is TGCGCCAGCAGCCAAGTTCTGTCATACGAGCAGTACTTC. It translates to CASSQVLSYEQYF.

The rearrangement uses TRBV20-1 and TRBJ2-3, with TRBD2 matching over 9 bases. Per germline, CDR1 DFQATT and CDR2 SNEGSKA (reference sequence). The CDR3 totals 15 residues. V trimming: 4 bases; J trimming: 6 bases; junction bases outside the gene matches: 11. The CDR3 protein is CSAISLAGRADTQYF. CDR3 DNA: TGCAGTGCTATTTCCCTAGCGGGAAGAGCCGATACGCAGTATTTT.

This clonotype was seen repeatedly, ten times or more. V is TRBV29-1 and J is TRBJ2-3; D uncertain. CDR1 is SQVTM, CDR2 ANQGSEA, per germline. With 4 bases removed from V and 3 bases from J, the gap between germline ends came to 11 bases. The CDR3 loop spans 13 amino acids. The CDR3 nucleotides are TGCAGCGTTGGCCAGCGATTAACAGATACGCAGTATTTT. This gives the protein CSVGQRLTDTQYF.

The chain has TRBV20-1 and TRBJ2-5; possible D gene TRBD2, 6 bases. The ends were cut back, 5 bases at V and 4 bases at J, with 11 bases in the middle. The CDR3 sequence is 12 residues long. Germline CDR1 reads DFQATT; CDR2 reads SNEGSKA (reference sequence). The CDR3 reads CSAPGETETQYF. As DNA, the CDR3 is TGCAGTGCTCCGGGGGAAACAGAGACCCAGTACTTC.

The CDR3, as DNA: TGTGCCAGCAGTTTCAGGGGGCGGGTGGAATCAGATACGCAGTATTTT. Translation gives CASSFRGRVESDTQYF. J is TRBJ2-3 and V is TRBV28; 8 bases are a match to TRBD1. The CDR3 contains 16 residues. V lost 3 bases and J lost 4; bases outside the gene matches: 9. CDR1 and CDR2 from the germline V gene are MDHEN and SYDVKM.

This rearrangement joins TRBV7-8 to TRBJ2-1, with 14 nucleotides matching TRBD2. Trimming cost V 5 bases and J 13 bases; bases outside gene matches: 4. CDR3 size: 13 residues. The germline gives CDR1 SGHVS, CDR2 FQNEAQ. CDR3 DNA: TGTGCCAGCAGCCCCGGGACTAGCGGGAGACAGTTCTTC. The encoded protein is CASSPGTSGRQFF.

This clonotype was counted a few times. CDR3 nucleotides: TGTGCCAGCAGTCCAGGAGGGACGGGAAGCCTTTACGAGCAGTACTTC. Protein: CASSPGGTGSLYEQYF. The chain joins TRBV7-9 to TRBJ2-7, with a possible D match to TRBD2 (6 bases). The CDR3 spans 16 residues. Trimming took 6 bases from V and 4 from J, leaving 22 bases between them. Germline V lookup: CDR1 SEHNR, CDR2 FQNEAQ (reference sequence).

The chain combines TRBV5-1 with TRBJ2-5; D gene unclear. This CDR3 contains 14 residues. V was trimmed by 2 bases and J by 5 bases, leaving 13 bases between them. The germline gives CDR1 SGHRS, CDR2 YFSETQ. The CDR3 nucleotides read TGCGCCAGCAGCTTTTTAGGATTCCGGGAGACCCAGTACTTC. Encoded protein: CASSFLGFRETQYF.

In its sample, this clonotype was seen a few times. Here the CDR3 DNA reads TGCAGCGCCGTAAGGGCACAGCACACTGAAGCTTTCTTT. It yields the protein CSAVRAQHTEAFF. This chain links TRBV29-1 with TRBJ1-1; D ambiguous. Deletions cut 7 bases from V and 3 bases from J, with 15 bases between. Per the germline V gene, CDR1 is SQVTM and CDR2 is ANQGSEA. The CDR3 is 13 amino acids.

This sequence joins TRBV29-1 and TRBJ2-1; 10 bases line up with TRBD1. The CDR3 sequence is 13 residues long. The germline CDR1 and CDR2 sequences are SQVTM and ANQGSEA. V trimming: 4 bases; J trimming: 8 bases; junction bases outside the gene matches: 5. CDR3 sequence reads: CSVVGGQGYEQFF. In DNA form, the CDR3 reads TGCAGCGTTGTTGGGGGACAGGGGTATGAGCAGTTCTTC.

In its sample, this clonotype was seen a few times. The V and J genes are TRBV4-1 and TRBJ2-3; the D gene is possibly TRBD2 (6 bases). The CDR3 is made up of 15 amino acids. Trimming removed 6 bases at V and 0 bases at J, with 13 bases between. Per germline, CDR1 MGHRA and CDR2 YSYEKL. Written as DNA, the CDR3 is TGCGCCAGCAGATTAGCGGAGACCAGCACAGATACGCAGTATTTT. Amino acids: CASRLAETSTDTQYF.

This clonotype was observed once. The chain couples TRBV6-5 to TRBJ2-3; D is undetermined. Looked up from germline, CDR1 is MNHEY and CDR2 is SVGAGI. This CDR3 comprises 15 residues. The germline V and J ends were trimmed by 3 bases and 0 bases, with 10 bases remaining between them. The CDR3 nucleotides read TGTGCCAGCAGTTATCCAACGGACAGCACAGATACGCAGTATTTT. It codes for CASSYPTDSTDTQYF.

This chain uses TRBV4-2 with TRBJ2-7, with TRBD2 matching over 10 bases. Germline trimming cut 4 bases from V and 5 bases from J; bases unmatched to any gene: 5. CDR3 size: 14 residues. Germline assignment: CDR1 LGHNA and CDR2 YNFKEQ. The CDR3 sequence is CASSRGTSANEQYF. The CDR3 region has the DNA TGTGCCAGCAGCCGAGGGACTAGCGCGAACGAGCAGTACTTC.

This clonotype has only a few counts. The gene calls are TRBV12-3 or TRBV12-4 and TRBJ1-1, with a tentative D call TRBD1 (6 bases). The CDR3 covers 14 residues. Trimming shortened V by 6 bases and J by 7 bases, and 18 bases separated the two germline ends. The CDR3 reads CASSIGSTGYEAFF. CDR3 coding DNA: TGTGCCAGCAGCATAGGCAGTACAGGGTATGAAGCTTTCTTT.

This clonotype was recorded at least ten times. V and J are TRBV12-3 or TRBV12-4 and TRBJ2-1; 12 positions agree with TRBD2. This CDR3 is built from 16 residues. With 5 bases clipped from V and 3 bases from J, the junction kept 5 bases outside the gene matches. CDR3 residues: CASSALAGGNYNEQFF. The CDR3 DNA reads as TGTGCCAGCAGTGCGCTAGCGGGAGGGAACTACAATGAGCAGTTCTTC.

V is TRBV2 and J is TRBJ2-1; the match to TRBD2 covers 11 bases. Germline CDR1 SNHLY, CDR2 FYNNEI. V shed 4 bases and J 7 bases; nucleotides not matched to a gene: 15. This CDR3 contains 18 residues. CDR3: CASSGRNSGRANFNEQFF. CDR3 sequence (DNA): TGTGCCAGCAGTGGTCGTAATAGCGGGAGGGCCAACTTTAATGAGCAGTTCTTC.

In this sample, this clonotype turned up many times. J is TRBJ2-1 and V is TRBV12-3 or TRBV12-4; 10 bases align to TRBD2. V dropped 1 base and J dropped 9; count of bases not matched to a gene: 12. The CDR3 spans 17 residues. CDR3 protein: CASSLEKEASGRGEQFF. CDR3 nucleotides: TGTGCCAGCAGTTTAGAGAAGGAGGCTAGCGGGAGAGGTGAGCAGTTCTTC.

This clonotype was detected many times. The CDR3 nucleotides read TGCAGTGCTAGAGTCCAGGGTGCCTCTGGAAACACCATATATTTT. Protein product: CSARVQGASGNTIYF. J is TRBJ1-3 and V is TRBV20-1, with D possibly being TRBD1 (5 bases). Germline V gives CDR1 DFQATT, CDR2 SNEGSKA (reference sequence). Trimming removed 1 base from V and 0 bases from J, with 10 bases in between. The CDR3 has 15 amino acids.

This clonotype was seen once. The chain combines TRBV2 with TRBJ1-2; D not certain. Deletions cut 5 bases from V and 0 bases from J, with 10 bases between. The CDR3 spans 14 residues. Germline lookup yields CDR1 SNHLY and CDR2 FYNNEI. The CDR3 loop is CASSSVSSNYGYTF. DNA of the CDR3: TGTGCCAGCAGTTCAGTGTCTTCTAACTATGGCTACACCTTC.

In its sample, this clonotype was seen a few times. The rearrangement uses TRBV6-1 and TRBJ1-2, with a tentative D call TRBD1 (6 bases). This CDR3 is 14 amino acids long. V dropped 5 bases and J dropped 4 bases, with 14 bases sitting between them. Germline V lookup: CDR1 MNHNS, CDR2 SASEGT. The CDR3 DNA reads as TGTGCCAGCAGTCCCTTTAAGGGGGGCTATGGCTACACCTTC. It is translated as CASSPFKGGYGYTF.

The chain has TRBV21-1 and TRBJ2-7; TRBD1, the D gene given by the table, was not confirmed from the DNA. TRBV21-1 is a documented pseudogene. CDR3 length: 14 residues. CDR3 in amino acids: CASIVTGKGYEQYF. In DNA form, the CDR3 reads TGTGCCAGCATTGTGACAGGGAAGGGCTACGAGCAGTACTTC.

In regard to this clonotype: This may be a read error, as it is one base from a much larger clone. The V call is TRBV29-1, the J call TRBJ2-1, with TRBD2 matching 10 bases. Germline V CDR1 and CDR2: SQVTM, ANQGSEA. The CDR3 consists of 16 residues. CDR3 coding DNA: TGCAGCTTTGATGGCACAGCGGGAGGGACCTACAATGAGCAGTTCTTC. Amino acids: CSFDGTAGGTYNEQFF.

The chain has TRBV2 and TRBJ2-5, with D possibly TRBD2 on 7 matching bases. The V and J ends lost 4 bases and 1 base respectively, with 13 bases between them. Germline loops: CDR1 SNHLY, CDR2 FYNNEI. The CDR3 has 15 amino acids. The CDR3 DNA is TGTGCCAGCAGTGGGTCACGGGGGGCCCAAGAGACCCAGTACTTC. It yields the protein CASSGSRGAQETQYF.

The chain employs TRBV3-1 and TRBJ2-1; the D call may be TRBD1 or TRBD2 (5 bases each). This CDR3 is 16 amino acids long. V was clipped by 1 base and J by 6 bases, with 16 bases between them. In germline, CDR1 is LGHDT, CDR2 YNNKEL (reference sequence). CDR3 nucleotide sequence: TGTGCCAGCAGCCAAGTCCGGGACGCTCTGGGCAATGAGCAGTTCTTC. Its protein product is CASSQVRDALGNEQFF.

The gene calls are TRBV20-1 and TRBJ1-5; D not resolved. V lost 7 bases to trimming and J lost 0 bases, with 16 bases between them. CDR1 and CDR2 from the germline V gene are DFQATT and SNEGSKA (reference sequence). This CDR3 is 15 amino acids long. The chain's CDR3 is CSVPGRTYSNQPQHF. CDR3 in DNA: TGCAGTGTTCCCGGCAGGACCTATAGCAATCAGCCCCAGCATTTT.

This clonotype was observed at least ten times. The chain joins TRBV20-1 to TRBJ2-1; 10 nucleotides align to TRBD2. The CDR3 has 15 amino acids. The J segment lost 6 bases and the V segment lost 7 bases, leaving 12 bases of the junction unmatched. Germline V lookup: CDR1 DFQATT, CDR2 SNEGSKA (reference sequence). The CDR3 sequence is CSVPTGLAVFNEQFF. CDR3 DNA sequence: TGCAGTGTACCGACAGGACTAGCGGTGTTCAATGAGCAGTTCTTC.

V is TRBV18 and J is TRBJ2-7, with D perhaps TRBD1 or TRBD2 (5 bases each). Germline V lookup: CDR1 KGHSH, CDR2 LQKENI. The CDR3 runs 18 residues. Trimming removed 2 bases from V and 3 bases from J, with 23 bases in between. The CDR3 nucleotides read TGTGCCAGCTCACCATATTTAGGCAACTCCGGGACCAGCTACGAGCAGTACTTC. It specifies CASSPYLGNSGTSYEQYF.

The V gene is TRBV14, the J gene TRBJ2-7, with D possibly being TRBD2 (5 bases). The CDR3 covers 17 residues. Germline lookup yields CDR1 SGHDN and CDR2 FVKESK. The V gene lost 1 base and the J gene lost 3 bases, with 19 bases spanning the gap. CDR3 in amino acids: CASSQGRHSLTVYEQYF. As DNA, the CDR3 is TGTGCCAGCAGCCAAGGGAGGCACAGTCTGACCGTCTACGAGCAGTACTTC.

This clonotype was recorded a few times. The chain uses TRBV20-1 and TRBJ2-3, with 9 bases aligning to TRBD2. CDR3 length: 15 amino acids. CDR1 and CDR2 (germline): DFQATT, SNEGSKA (reference sequence). V lost 6 bases to trimming and J lost 3 bases; unmatched junction nucleotides: 10. The CDR3 loop reads CSAPGDSGRTDTQYF. CDR3 in DNA: TGCAGTGCCCCAGGCGATAGCGGGAGAACAGATACGCAGTATTTT.